The entry below describes one TCR beta chain. Its antigen is not known. The sample is drawn from a study of vaccination and CD4 T cells after COVID-19. CD4+ T cells that had been cultured provided DNA sequenced with the Oncomine TCR Beta short-read assay. Each CDR3 protein gets one entry after TCRdb re-called the PCR reads with MiXCR. In the table there are about 18,000 distinct CDR3 sequences, 70% to 80% of which are singletons. The germline V and J ends were trimmed by 0 bases and 3 bases, with 11 bases remaining between them. The CDR3 consists of 15 residues. In germline, CDR1 is SGHAT, CDR2 FQNNGV. Treatment specified: roughly 10-day PBMC culture with coronavirus spike peptide pools or control peptides (ViraFEST assay).

Sequencing was performed on CD4+ T cells from blood, cultured in vitro. The chain couples TRBV11-2 to TRBJ1-2; D ambiguous. The origin of this receptor is a human donor who had recovered from COVID-19. The CDR3, as DNA: TGTGCCAGCAGCTTAGAGCGGGAATTGCACTATGGCTACACCTTC. This gives the protein CASSLERELHYGYTF.